This T cell receptor (beta chain) was identified during a study of Tregs in tolerant kidney transplant recipients. Study findings and constraints: Validation in larger populations is needed because few patients were studied. Tregs expanded with activated donor B cells seemed most donor-specific.

The CDR3 is made up of 15 amino acids. With 5 bases removed from V and 2 bases from J, the gap between germline ends came to 13 bases. Germline V gives CDR1 SEHNR, CDR2 FQNEAQ (reference sequence). Libraries were prepared by immunoSEQ multiplex PCR; TCRdb keeps only in-frame clonotypes and omits some of them. The sample includes around 9,800 clones, around 91% of them seen just once. With regard to this clone: Antigen unknown.

The sequence was collected from a human patient who received a combined kidney and bone marrow transplant. Here the sequenced sample was Tregs from blood cultured with allogeneic cells, taken before the transplant. The V gene is TRBV7-9, the J gene TRBJ2-1; D uncertain. Here the CDR3 DNA reads TGTGCCAGCAGCCGACCGATTGGGGCCTACAATGAGCAGTTCTTC. Encoded protein: CASSRPIGAYNEQFF.